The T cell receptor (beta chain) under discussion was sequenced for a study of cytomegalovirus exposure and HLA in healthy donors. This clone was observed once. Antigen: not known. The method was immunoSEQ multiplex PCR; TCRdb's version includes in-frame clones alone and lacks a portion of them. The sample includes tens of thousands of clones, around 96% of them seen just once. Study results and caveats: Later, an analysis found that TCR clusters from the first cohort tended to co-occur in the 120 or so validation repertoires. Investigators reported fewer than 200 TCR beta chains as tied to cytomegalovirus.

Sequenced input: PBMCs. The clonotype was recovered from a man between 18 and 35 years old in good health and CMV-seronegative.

The CDR3 protein is CASSPKMEGGELFF. The CDR3 nucleotides are TGTGCCAGCAGTCCCAAAATGGAGGGCGGGGAGCTGTTTTTT. The chain links TRBV28 to TRBJ2-2; D perhaps matches TRBD2 (6 bases). V lost 5 bases to trimming and J lost 7 bases, with 14 bases between them. From germline, CDR1 is MDHEN and CDR2 SYDVKM. The CDR3 consists of 14 residues.